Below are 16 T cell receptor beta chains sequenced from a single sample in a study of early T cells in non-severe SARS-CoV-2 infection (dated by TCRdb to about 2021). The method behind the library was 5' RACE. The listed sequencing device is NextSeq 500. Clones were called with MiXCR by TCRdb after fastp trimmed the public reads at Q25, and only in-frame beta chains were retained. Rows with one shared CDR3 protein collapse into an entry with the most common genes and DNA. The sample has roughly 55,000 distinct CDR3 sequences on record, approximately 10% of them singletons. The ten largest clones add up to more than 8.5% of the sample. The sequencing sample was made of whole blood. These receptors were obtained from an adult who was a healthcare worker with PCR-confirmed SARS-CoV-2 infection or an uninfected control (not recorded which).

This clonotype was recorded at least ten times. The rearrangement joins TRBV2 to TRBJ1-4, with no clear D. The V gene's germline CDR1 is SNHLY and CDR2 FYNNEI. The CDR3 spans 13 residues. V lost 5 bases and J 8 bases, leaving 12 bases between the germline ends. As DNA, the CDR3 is TGTGCCAGCAGTCCGAGACTCAACGAAAAACTGTTTTTT. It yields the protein CASSPRLNEKLFF.

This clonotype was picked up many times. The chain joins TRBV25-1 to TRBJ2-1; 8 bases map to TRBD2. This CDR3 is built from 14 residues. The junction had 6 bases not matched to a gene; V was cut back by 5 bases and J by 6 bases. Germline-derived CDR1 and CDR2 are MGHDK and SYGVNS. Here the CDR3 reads CASSKSGSGNEQFF. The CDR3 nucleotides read TGTGCCAGCAGTAAAAGCGGGAGTGGCAATGAGCAGTTCTTC.

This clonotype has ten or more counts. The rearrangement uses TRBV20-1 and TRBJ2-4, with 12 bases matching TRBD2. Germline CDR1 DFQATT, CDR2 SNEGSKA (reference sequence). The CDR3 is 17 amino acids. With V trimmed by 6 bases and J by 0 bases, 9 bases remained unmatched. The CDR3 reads CSARLAGDLLAKNIQYF. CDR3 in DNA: TGCAGTGCCAGACTAGCGGGAGACCTACTAGCCAAAAACATTCAGTACTTC.

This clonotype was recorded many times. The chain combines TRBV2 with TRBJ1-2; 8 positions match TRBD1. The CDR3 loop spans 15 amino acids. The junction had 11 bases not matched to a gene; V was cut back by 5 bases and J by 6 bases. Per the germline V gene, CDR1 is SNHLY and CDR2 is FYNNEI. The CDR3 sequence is CASSPDRAQDHGYTF. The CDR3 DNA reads TGTGCCAGCAGTCCGGACAGGGCGCAAGATCATGGCTACACCTTC.

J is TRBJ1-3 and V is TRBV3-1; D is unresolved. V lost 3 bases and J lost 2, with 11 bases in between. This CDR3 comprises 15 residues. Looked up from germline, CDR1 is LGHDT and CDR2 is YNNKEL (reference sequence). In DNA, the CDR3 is TGTGCCAGCAGCCACATCTCGGGAACTGGAAACACCATATATTTT. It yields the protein CASSHISGTGNTIYF.

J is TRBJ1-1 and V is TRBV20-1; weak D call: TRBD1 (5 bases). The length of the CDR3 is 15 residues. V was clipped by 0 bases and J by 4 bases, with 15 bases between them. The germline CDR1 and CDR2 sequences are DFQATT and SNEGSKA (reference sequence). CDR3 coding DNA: TGCAGTGCTAGAGATAGAGACAGAGGATTCACTGAAGCTTTCTTT. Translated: CSARDRDRGFTEAFF.

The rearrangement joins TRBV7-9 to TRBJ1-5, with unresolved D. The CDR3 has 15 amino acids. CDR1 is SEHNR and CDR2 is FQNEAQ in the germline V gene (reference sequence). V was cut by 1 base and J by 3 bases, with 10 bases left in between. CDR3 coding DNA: TGTGCCAGCAGCTTAGTCGCCGGGATCAATCAGCCCCAGCATTTT. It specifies CASSLVAGINQPQHF.

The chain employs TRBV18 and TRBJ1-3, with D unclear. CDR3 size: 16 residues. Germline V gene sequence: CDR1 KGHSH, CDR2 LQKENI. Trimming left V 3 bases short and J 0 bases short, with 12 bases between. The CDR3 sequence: CASSPNTEISGNTIYF. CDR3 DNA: TGTGCCAGCTCACCTAACACCGAGATCTCTGGAAACACCATATATTTT.

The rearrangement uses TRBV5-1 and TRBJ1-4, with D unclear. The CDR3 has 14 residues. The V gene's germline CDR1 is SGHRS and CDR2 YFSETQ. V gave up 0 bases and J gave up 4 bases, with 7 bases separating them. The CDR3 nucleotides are TGCGCCAGCAGCTTGGGCCAGATTAATGAAAAACTGTTTTTT. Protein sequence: CASSLGQINEKLFF.

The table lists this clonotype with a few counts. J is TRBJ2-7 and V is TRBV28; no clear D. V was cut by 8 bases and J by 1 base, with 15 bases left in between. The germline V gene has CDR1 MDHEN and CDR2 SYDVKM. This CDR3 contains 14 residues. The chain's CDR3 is CASSITPKSYEQYF. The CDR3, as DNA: TGTGCCAGCTCAATTACCCCGAAATCCTACGAGCAGTACTTC.

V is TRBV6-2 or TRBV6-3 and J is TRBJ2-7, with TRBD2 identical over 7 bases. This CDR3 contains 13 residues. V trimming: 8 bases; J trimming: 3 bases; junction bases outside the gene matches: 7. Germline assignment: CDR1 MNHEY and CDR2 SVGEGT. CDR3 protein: CASLRGVNYEQYF. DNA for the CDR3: TGTGCCAGCCTTCGGGGGGTTAACTACGAGCAGTACTTC.

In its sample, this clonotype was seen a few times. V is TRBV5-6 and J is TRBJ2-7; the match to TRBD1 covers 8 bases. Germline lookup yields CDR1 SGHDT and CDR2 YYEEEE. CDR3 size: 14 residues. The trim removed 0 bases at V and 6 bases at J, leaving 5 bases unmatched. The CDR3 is CASSLVPTGVEQYF. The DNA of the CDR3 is TGTGCCAGCAGCTTGGTCCCGACAGGGGTCGAGCAGTACTTC. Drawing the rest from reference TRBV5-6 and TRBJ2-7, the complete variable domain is DAGVTQSPTHLIKTRGQQVTLRCSPKSGHDTVSWYQQALGQGPQFIFQYYEEEERQRGNFPDRFSGHQFPNYSSELNVNALLLGDSALYLCASSLVPTGVEQYFGPGTRLTVT.

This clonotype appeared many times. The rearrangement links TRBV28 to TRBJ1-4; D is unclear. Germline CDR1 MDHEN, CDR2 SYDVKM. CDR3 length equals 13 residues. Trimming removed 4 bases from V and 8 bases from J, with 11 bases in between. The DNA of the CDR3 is TGTGCCAGCAGTTCCTCGCCCGGGGAAAAACTGTTTTTT. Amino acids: CASSSSPGEKLFF. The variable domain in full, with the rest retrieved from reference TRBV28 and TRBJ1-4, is DVKVTQSSRYLVKRTGEKVFLECVQDMDHENMFWYRQDPGLGLRLIYFSYDVKMKEKGDIPEGYSVSREKKERFSLILESASTNQTSMYLCASSSSPGEKLFFGSGTQLSVL.

DNA for the CDR3: TGTGCCACCAGCAGACAGGCCGGGGAGCTGTTTTTT. It is translated as CATSRQAGELFF. The rearrangement joins TRBV15 to TRBJ2-2; D remains unclear. The CDR3 contains 12 residues. V was trimmed by 2 bases and J by 6 bases, leaving 4 bases between them. Germline V lookup: CDR1 LNHNV, CDR2 YYDKDF (reference sequence).

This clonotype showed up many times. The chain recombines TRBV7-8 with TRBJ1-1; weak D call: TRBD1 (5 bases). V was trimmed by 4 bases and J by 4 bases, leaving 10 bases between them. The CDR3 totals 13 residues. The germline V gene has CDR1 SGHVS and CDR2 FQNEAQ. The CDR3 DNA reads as TGTGCCAGCAGCTCTTACAGGCCCACTGAAGCTTTCTTT. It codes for CASSSYRPTEAFF.

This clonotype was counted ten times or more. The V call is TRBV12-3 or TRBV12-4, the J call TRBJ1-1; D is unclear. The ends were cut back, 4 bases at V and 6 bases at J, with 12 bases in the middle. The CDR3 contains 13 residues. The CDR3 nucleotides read TGTGCCAGCAGTTGGGGTGGTGCCTCTGAAGCTTTCTTT. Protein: CASSWGGASEAFF.